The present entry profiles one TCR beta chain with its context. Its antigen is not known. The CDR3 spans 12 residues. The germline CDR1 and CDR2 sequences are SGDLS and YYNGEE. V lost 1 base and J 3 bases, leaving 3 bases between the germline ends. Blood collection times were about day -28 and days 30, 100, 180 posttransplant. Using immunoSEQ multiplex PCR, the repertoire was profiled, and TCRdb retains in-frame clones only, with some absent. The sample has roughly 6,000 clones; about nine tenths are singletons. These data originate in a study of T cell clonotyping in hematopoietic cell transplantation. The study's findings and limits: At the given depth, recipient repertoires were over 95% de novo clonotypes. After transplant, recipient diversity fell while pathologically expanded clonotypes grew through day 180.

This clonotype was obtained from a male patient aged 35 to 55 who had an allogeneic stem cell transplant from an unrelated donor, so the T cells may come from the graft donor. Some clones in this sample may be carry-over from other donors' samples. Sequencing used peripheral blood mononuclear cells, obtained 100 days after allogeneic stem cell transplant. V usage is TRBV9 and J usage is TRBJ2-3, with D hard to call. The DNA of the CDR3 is TGTGCCAGCAGCGTAAGTACAGATACGCAGTATTTT. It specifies CASSVSTDTQYF.